The 22 T cell receptor beta chains reported below all come from one sample, sequenced in a study of beta chain features in type 1 diabetes. What was sequenced were expressed TCRB transcripts, since all of the isolated RNA had been reverse transcribed. Sequenced by immunoSEQ multiplex PCR; TCRdb stores in-frame clones only, minus some. Among around 500,000 clones listed, roughly 30% were seen once. Sequencing input: naive CD4+ T cells from blood. These receptors were obtained from a man aged 18 to 29 in good health.

This chain joins TRBV6-5 and TRBJ2-1; tentative D call: TRBD1 (5 bases). The length of the CDR3 is 13 residues. The germline CDR1 and CDR2 sequences are MNHEY and SVGAGI. Trimming took off 2 bases at V and 6 bases at J, with 8 bases between the two ends. The CDR3 nucleotides are TGTGCCAGCAGTTACGGGGCTAGCAATGAGCAGTTCTTC. Translation: CASSYGASNEQFF.

This clone was recorded a few times. This chain connects TRBV6-1 to TRBJ2-1, with D possibly matching TRBD1 (6 bases). This CDR3 is built from 14 residues. Deletions cut 1 base from V and 6 bases from J, with 10 bases between. Germline V lookup: CDR1 MNHNS, CDR2 SASEGT. The CDR3 here is CASSEGDTSNEQFF. DNA for the CDR3: TGTGCCAGCAGTGAAGGGGACACCTCCAATGAGCAGTTCTTC.

This clone was found a few times. The genes are TRBV11-2 and TRBJ2-1, with 10 bases fitting TRBD2. Germline V gene data show CDR1 as SGHAT and CDR2 as FQNNGV. The length of the CDR3 is 19 residues. Trimming removed 4 bases from V and 4 bases from J; junction bases left unmatched: 16. As DNA, the CDR3 is TGTGCCAGCAGCTCCATAGCACCCCGGACTAGCGGACAGTACAATGAGCAGTTCTTC. Translated: CASSSIAPRTSGQYNEQFF.

This chain links TRBV9 with TRBJ2-1, with 10 bases that match TRBD2. The CDR3 has 15 residues. Germline V CDR1 and CDR2: SGDLS, YYNGEE. The V gene end was trimmed by 4 bases and the J gene end by 8 bases; junction bases not matched to a gene: 9. The CDR3 nucleotides are TGTGCCAGCAGCAGGATAGCGGGAGGAGGTGATGAGCAGTTCTTC. This sequence encodes CASSRIAGGGDEQFF.

There are a few counts of this clone. CDR3 nucleotides: TGTGCCAGCAGCTTAGTCTATGGGACCTACAATGAGCAGTTCTTC. Amino acids: CASSLVYGTYNEQFF. The rearrangement uses TRBV7-2 and TRBJ2-1; D is unresolved. CDR1 is SGHTA, CDR2 FQGNSA, per germline. V lost 1 base to trimming and J lost 2 bases, with 9 bases between them. The CDR3 consists of 15 residues.

This sequence joins TRBV7-3 and TRBJ2-6; D remains ambiguous. This CDR3 contains 14 residues. The ends were cut back, 6 bases at V and 0 bases at J, with 6 bases in the middle. CDR1 SGHTA and CDR2 FQGTGA come from the germline V gene. The CDR3 here is CASSFSSGANVLTF. The CDR3 DNA follows: TGTGCCAGCAGTTTCAGCTCTGGGGCCAACGTCCTGACTTTC.

V is TRBV30 and J is TRBJ1-1; tentatively, D is TRBD1 (5 bases). Trimming removed 3 bases at V and 4 bases at J, with 27 bases between. Germline CDR1 GTSNPN, CDR2 SVGIG (reference sequence). The CDR3 contains 18 residues. The CDR3 reads CAWSVPRGNLGTGTEAFF. DNA of the CDR3: TGTGCCTGGAGCGTCCCCCGGGGGAACCTGGGGACTGGCACTGAAGCTTTCTTT.

This clone was observed a few times. Different DNA sequences within this sample yield the same CDR3. The chain carries TRBV29-1 and TRBJ2-7; no clear D. This CDR3 comprises 10 residues. Trimming shortened V by 4 bases and J by 3 bases, and 4 bases separated the two germline ends. CDR1 and CDR2 (germline): SQVTM, ANQGSEA. CDR3 amino acids: CSVVDYEQYF. The CDR3 DNA reads TGCAGCGTTGTCGACTACGAGCAGTACTTC.

This clone was seen a few times. The chain carries TRBV21-1 and TRBJ2-5; TRBD1 is taken as the D call from the table, unchecked against the DNA. TRBV21-1 is assigned pseudogene status. CDR3 length: 16 residues. The CDR3 DNA sequence: TGTGCCAGCAGCAGAAAAGGGGCAGCTGTTCAAGAGACCCAGTACTTC. This sequence encodes CASSRKGAAVQETQYF.

V gene TRBV30 combines with J gene TRBJ2-7; D gene uncertain. This CDR3 spans 13 amino acids. The V and J ends lost 3 bases and 1 base respectively, with 10 bases between them. Germline CDR1 GTSNPN, CDR2 SVGIG (reference sequence). This CDR3 is CAWRGAASYEQYF. In nucleotides, the CDR3 is TGTGCCTGGAGGGGTGCAGCTTCCTACGAGCAGTACTTC.

This rearrangement joins TRBV10-3 to TRBJ2-3; 8 bases match TRBD1. Trimming at V came to 8 bases and at J to 2 bases, leaving 3 bases not matched to a gene. This CDR3 has 13 residues. From germline, CDR1 is ENHRY and CDR2 SYGVKD. The CDR3 reads CAIYQGATDTQYF. CDR3 DNA: TGTGCCATCTACCAGGGGGCCACAGATACGCAGTATTTT.

There are a few counts of this clone. The chain joins TRBV2 to TRBJ2-1, with a weak D call TRBD2 (5 bases). V lost 7 bases to trimming and J lost 0 bases, with 13 bases between them. Germline CDR1 and CDR2: SNHLY and FYNNEI. This CDR3 contains 15 residues. CDR3 bases: TGTGCCAGCACTAGAGGACGGGGCTCCTACAATGAGCAGTTCTTC. Its protein is CASTRGRGSYNEQFF.

The gene calls are TRBV10-3 and TRBJ2-7; D gene uncertain. This CDR3 region has 12 residues. CDR1 ENHRY and CDR2 SYGVKD come from the germline V gene. V gave up 3 bases and J gave up 4 bases, with 7 bases separating them. The CDR3 loop is CAISDSRYEQYF. The CDR3 DNA reads TGTGCCATCAGTGATAGCAGGTACGAGCAGTACTTC.

The chain employs TRBV11-2 and TRBJ2-7; TRBD2 matches at 9 bases. J gave up 3 bases and V 1 base, and 4 bases lay outside the gene matches. The CDR3 is 15 residues long. Germline V gives CDR1 SGHAT, CDR2 FQNNGV. The CDR3 loop is CASSLGLAEYYEQYF. CDR3 nucleotides: TGTGCCAGCAGCTTAGGACTAGCGGAGTACTACGAGCAGTACTTC.

The chain recombines TRBV30 with TRBJ2-1; TRBD2 agrees at 12 bases. The CDR3 covers 17 residues. Per the germline V gene, CDR1 is GTSNPN and CDR2 is SVGIG (reference sequence). The junction had 13 bases not matched to a gene; V was cut back by 0 bases and J by 10 bases. CDR3: CAWSVREGLAGFREQFF. Written as DNA, the CDR3 is TGTGCCTGGAGTGTACGTGAGGGACTAGCGGGTTTCCGGGAGCAGTTCTTC.

This clone was seen a handful of times. This sample also contains other DNA sequences that code for the same CDR3. V and J are TRBV29-1 and TRBJ2-3; D gene unclear. The CDR3 has 13 amino acids. Per germline, CDR1 SQVTM and CDR2 ANQGSEA. Trimming shortened V by 1 base and J by 1 base, and 6 bases separated the two germline ends. Here the CDR3 DNA reads TGCAGCGTTGAAGGGATAGGCACAGATACGCAGTATTTT. Protein: CSVEGIGTDTQYF.

This clone has more than one count but fewer than ten. This chain connects TRBV7-6 to TRBJ2-7; D is perhaps TRBD2 (6 bases). The CDR3 sequence is 16 residues long. The germline V gene encodes CDR1 SGHVS and CDR2 FNYEAQ. V was shortened by 0 bases and J by 0 bases, with 12 bases between the two germline ends. The CDR3 protein is CASSLAPGGSSYEQYF. The CDR3, as DNA: TGTGCCAGCAGCTTAGCTCCCGGGGGAAGCTCCTACGAGCAGTACTTC.

This clone was observed a handful of times. This chain joins TRBV2 and TRBJ2-7, with D hard to call. Germline V gene lookup returns CDR1 SNHLY and CDR2 FYNNEI. This CDR3 is 11 amino acids long. With 4 bases removed from V and 3 bases from J, the gap between germline ends came to 4 bases. Here the CDR3 DNA reads TGTGCCAGCAGTGGCAGCTACGAGCAGTACTTC. Amino acid sequence: CASSGSYEQYF. Looking up the rest from reference TRBV2 and TRBJ2-7 gives the full variable domain: EPEVTQTPSHQVTQMGQEVILRCVPISNHLYFYWYRQILGQKVEFLVSFYNNEISEKSEIFDDQFSVERPDGSNFTLKIRSTKLEDSAMYFCASSGSYEQYFGPGTRLTVT.

In this sample, this clone turned up a few times. The chain is built from TRBV10-3 and TRBJ2-1, with 13 bases matching TRBD2. Germline trimming cut 6 bases from V and 5 bases from J; bases unmatched to any gene: 10. The germline gives CDR1 ENHRY, CDR2 SYGVKD. This CDR3 contains 17 residues. The CDR3 nucleotides read TGTGCCATCAGCCGGACTAGCGGGAGACCGACCCACAATGAGCAGTTCTTC. This codes for CAISRTSGRPTHNEQFF.

The chain links TRBV7-2 to TRBJ2-3; tentatively, D is TRBD1 (5 bases). The V gene lost 3 bases and the J gene lost 3 bases, with 10 bases spanning the gap. CDR1 SGHTA and CDR2 FQGNSA come from the germline V gene. The length of the CDR3 is 14 residues. CDR3 nucleotides: TGTGCCAGCAGCTTGGGCAGGGAAACAGATACGCAGTATTTT. Its translation: CASSLGRETDTQYF.

The chain carries TRBV5-4 and TRBJ2-4, with TRBD1 as a possible D gene (6 bases). This CDR3 is 14 amino acids long. Trimming took 5 bases from V and 0 from J, leaving 9 bases between them. Per germline, CDR1 SGHNT and CDR2 YYREEE (reference sequence). The CDR3 sequence: CASSSGVAKNIQYF. CDR3 nucleotides: TGTGCCAGCAGTTCAGGGGTAGCCAAAAACATTCAGTACTTC.

The V gene is TRBV29-1, the J gene TRBJ2-5; 8 bases are a match to TRBD1. This CDR3 has 12 residues. Trimming removed 6 bases from V and 3 bases from J; junction bases left unmatched: 3. Per germline, CDR1 SQVTM and CDR2 ANQGSEA. CDR3 amino acids: CSVRTGKETQYF. CDR3 bases: TGCAGCGTCCGGACAGGGAAAGAGACCCAGTACTTC.